This T cell receptor beta chain was observed in a study of blood T cell repertoires in COVID-19. About the research overall: From T cells, B-cell-depleted T cells, or PBMCs came the material, which was cDNA or gDNA.

The V end was cut by 7 bases, the J end by 0 bases, with 16 bases between. Germline lookup yields CDR1 ENHRY and CDR2 SYGVKD. CDR3 length: 16 residues. In the authors' methods: Estimated nucleated cell counts came from reference gene primer amplification. Clones were sequenced by immunoSEQ multiplex PCR, and TCRdb holds only the in-frame ones, with some missing. V, J and clone size reflect that table, while D and trimming were determined from the DNA. The sample has hundreds of thousands of clones; more than 80% are singletons. Material: peripheral blood. This TCR came from a woman in her 30s with active or convalescent COVID-19. This chain uses TRBV10-3 with TRBJ1-5; the D is unclear. The CDR3 reads CAITQLYSYSNQPQHF. DNA of the CDR3: TGTGCCATCACCCAGCTTTATAGCTATAGCAATCAGCCCCAGCATTTT.